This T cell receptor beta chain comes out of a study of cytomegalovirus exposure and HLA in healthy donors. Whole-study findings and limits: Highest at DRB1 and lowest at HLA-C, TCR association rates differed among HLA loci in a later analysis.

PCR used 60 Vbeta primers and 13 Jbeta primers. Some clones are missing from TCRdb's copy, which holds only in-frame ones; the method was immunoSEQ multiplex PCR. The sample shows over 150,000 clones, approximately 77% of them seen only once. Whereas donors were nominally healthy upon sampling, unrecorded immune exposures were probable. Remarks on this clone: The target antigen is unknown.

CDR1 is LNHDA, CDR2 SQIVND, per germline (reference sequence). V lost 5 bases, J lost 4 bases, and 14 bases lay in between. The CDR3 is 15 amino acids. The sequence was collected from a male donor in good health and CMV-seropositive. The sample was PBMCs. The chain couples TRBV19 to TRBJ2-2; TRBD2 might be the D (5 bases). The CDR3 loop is CASSLQPGSTGELFF. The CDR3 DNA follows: TGTGCCAGTAGTCTCCAGCCGGGGAGCACCGGGGAGCTGTTTTTT.